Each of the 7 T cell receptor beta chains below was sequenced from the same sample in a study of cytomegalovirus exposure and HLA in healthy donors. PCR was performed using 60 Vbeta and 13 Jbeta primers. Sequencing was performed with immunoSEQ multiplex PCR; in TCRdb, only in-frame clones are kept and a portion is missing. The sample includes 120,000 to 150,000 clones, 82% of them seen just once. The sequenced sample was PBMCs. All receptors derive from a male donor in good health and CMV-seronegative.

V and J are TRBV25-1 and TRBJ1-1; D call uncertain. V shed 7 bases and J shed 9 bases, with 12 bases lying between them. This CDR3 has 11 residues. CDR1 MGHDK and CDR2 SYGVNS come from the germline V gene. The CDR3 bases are TGTGCCAGCATTATCGGTTATCAAGCTTTCTTT. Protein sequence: CASIIGYQAFF.

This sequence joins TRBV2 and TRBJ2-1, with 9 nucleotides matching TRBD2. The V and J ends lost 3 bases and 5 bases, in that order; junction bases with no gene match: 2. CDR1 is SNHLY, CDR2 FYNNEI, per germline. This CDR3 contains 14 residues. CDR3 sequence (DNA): TGTGCCAGCAGTGACCCTAGCGGGAACAATGAGCAGTTCTTC. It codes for CASSDPSGNNEQFF.

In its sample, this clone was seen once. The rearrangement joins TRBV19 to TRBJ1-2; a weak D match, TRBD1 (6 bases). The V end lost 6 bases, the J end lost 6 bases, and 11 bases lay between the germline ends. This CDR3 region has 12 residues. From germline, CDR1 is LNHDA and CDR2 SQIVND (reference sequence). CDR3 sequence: CASSRTADGYTF. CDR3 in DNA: TGTGCCAGTAGCCGGACAGCCGATGGCTACACCTTC.

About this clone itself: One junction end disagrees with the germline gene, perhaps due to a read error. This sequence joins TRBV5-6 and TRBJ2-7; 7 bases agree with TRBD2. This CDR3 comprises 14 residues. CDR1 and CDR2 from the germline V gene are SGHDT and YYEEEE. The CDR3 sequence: CASRPAGDSSEQYF. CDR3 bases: TGTGCCAGCAGACCGGCGGGGGACTCCTCCGAGCAGTACTTC.

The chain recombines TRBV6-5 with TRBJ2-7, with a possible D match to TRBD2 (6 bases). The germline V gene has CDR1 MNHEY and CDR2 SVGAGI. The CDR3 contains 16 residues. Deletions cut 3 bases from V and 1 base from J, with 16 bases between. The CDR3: CASSYQGGEVSYEQYF. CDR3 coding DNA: TGTGCCAGCAGTTATCAGGGAGGTGAGGTTTCCTACGAGCAGTACTTC.

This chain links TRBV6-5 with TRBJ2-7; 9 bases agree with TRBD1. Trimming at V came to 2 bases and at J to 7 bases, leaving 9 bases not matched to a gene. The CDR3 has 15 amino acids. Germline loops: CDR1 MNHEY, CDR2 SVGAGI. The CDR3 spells CASSYAPGQGREQYF. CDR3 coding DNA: TGTGCCAGCAGTTACGCACCGGGACAGGGTCGTGAGCAGTACTTC.

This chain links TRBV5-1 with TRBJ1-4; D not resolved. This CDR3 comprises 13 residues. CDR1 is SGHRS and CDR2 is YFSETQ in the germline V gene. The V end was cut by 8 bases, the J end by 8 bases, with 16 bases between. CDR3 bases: TGCGCCAGTAAACAGAACTTAGAAGAAAAACTGTTTTTT. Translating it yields CASKQNLEEKLFF.